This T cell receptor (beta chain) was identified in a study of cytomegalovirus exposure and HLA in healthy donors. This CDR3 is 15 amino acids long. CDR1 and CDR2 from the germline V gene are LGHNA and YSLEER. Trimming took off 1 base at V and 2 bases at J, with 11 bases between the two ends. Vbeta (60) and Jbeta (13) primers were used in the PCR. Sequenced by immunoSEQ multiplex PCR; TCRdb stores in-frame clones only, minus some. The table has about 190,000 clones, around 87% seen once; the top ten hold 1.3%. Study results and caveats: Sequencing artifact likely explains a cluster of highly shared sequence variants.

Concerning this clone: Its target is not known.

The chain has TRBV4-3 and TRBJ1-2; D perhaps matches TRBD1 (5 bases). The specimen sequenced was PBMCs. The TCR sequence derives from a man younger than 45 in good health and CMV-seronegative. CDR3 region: CASSQVLDTNYGYTF. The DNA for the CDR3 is TGCGCCAGCAGCCAAGTTCTGGACACCAACTATGGCTACACCTTC.